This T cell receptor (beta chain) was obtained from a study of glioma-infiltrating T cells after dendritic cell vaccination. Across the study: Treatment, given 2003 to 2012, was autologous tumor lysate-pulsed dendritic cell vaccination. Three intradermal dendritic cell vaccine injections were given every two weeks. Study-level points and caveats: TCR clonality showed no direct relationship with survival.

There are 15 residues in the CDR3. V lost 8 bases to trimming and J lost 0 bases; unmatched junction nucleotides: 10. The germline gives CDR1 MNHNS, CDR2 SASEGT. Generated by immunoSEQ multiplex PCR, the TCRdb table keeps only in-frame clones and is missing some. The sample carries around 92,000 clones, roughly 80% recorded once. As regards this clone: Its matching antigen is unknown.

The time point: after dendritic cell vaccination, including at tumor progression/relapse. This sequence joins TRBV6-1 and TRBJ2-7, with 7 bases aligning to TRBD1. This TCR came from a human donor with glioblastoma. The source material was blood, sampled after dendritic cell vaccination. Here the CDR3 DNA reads TGTGCCAGCGCGTCCGGGACAGCGAGCTCCTACGAGCAGTACTTC. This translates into CASASGTASSYEQYF.